These 31 T cell receptor beta chains share one sample of origin, sequenced in a study of T cells in Graves' hyperthyroidism and ophthalmopathy. Amplified regions were TCR beta CDR3 sequences from RNA transcripts. First-round RT-PCR targeting the TCR CDR3 was performed with the HTBI primer set. TCRdb re-derived calls from the multiplex PCR reads in MiXCR, one entry per CDR3 protein. Of around 340,000 distinct CDR3 sequences in the sample, about 21% were seen once. The sequencing sample was made of blood. The receptor source for this set is a woman in her 50s with Graves' hyperthyroidism.

This clonotype was detected ten times or more. The chain links TRBV2 to TRBJ1-5; D not certain. Germline values: CDR1 SNHLY, CDR2 FYNNEI. The V end was cut by 6 bases, the J end by 6 bases, with 18 bases between. The CDR3 runs to 15 residues. This chain's CDR3 is CASSEDSRAGQPQHF. DNA of the CDR3: TGTGCCAGCAGCGAGGACTCCCGAGCCGGTCAGCCCCAGCATTTT.

The table lists this clonotype with a few counts. The chain couples TRBV28 to TRBJ1-3; a weak D match, TRBD1 (6 bases). CDR1 and CDR2 from the germline V gene are MDHEN and SYDVKM. This CDR3 has 16 amino acids. V lost 4 bases and J lost 0, with 13 bases in between. The CDR3 DNA sequence: TGTGCCAGCAGTTCACTCAGGGGACCCTCTGGAAACACCATATATTTT. Translation: CASSSLRGPSGNTIYF.

This clonotype came up a few times. The chain combines TRBV7-2 with TRBJ2-2, with 8 bases that match TRBD2. Per the germline V gene, CDR1 is SGHTA and CDR2 is FQGNSA. The CDR3 has 16 residues. Trimming removed 5 bases from V and 1 base from J; junction bases left unmatched: 6. The CDR3 nucleotides are TGTGCCAGCAGCGCAAGCGGGGGCCTGAACACCGGGGAGCTGTTTTTT. Translation gives CASSASGGLNTGELFF.

This sequence joins TRBV12-3 or TRBV12-4 and TRBJ1-1; 10 bases align to TRBD1. V was pared by 6 bases and J by 0 bases, with 13 bases of the junction left unmatched. The CDR3 consists of 18 residues. CDR3 region: CASSRGPGQGLMNTEAFF. The CDR3 DNA follows: TGTGCCAGCAGCAGGGGCCCGGGACAGGGGTTAATGAACACTGAAGCTTTCTTT.

In its sample, this clonotype was seen a few times. A read error is possible here, since a much larger clone lies one base away. This sequence joins TRBV28 and TRBJ2-7; possibly TRBD1 for D (5 bases). CDR3 size: 16 residues. Germline assignment: CDR1 MDHEN and CDR2 SYDVKM. The CDR3 sequence: CASSSQGQARPYERYF. The CDR3 nucleotides are TGTGCCAGCAGTTCCCAGGGCCAGGCCAGGCCCTACGAGCGGTACTTC.

This clonotype is medium-sized by share. The chain carries TRBV18 and TRBJ2-7; a possible D gene is TRBD2 (6 bases). Per germline, CDR1 KGHSH and CDR2 LQKENI. Trimming shortened V by 7 bases and J by 5 bases, and 15 bases separated the two germline ends. CDR3 length equals 13 residues. The CDR3 protein is CASLRTGDHEQYF. CDR3 coding DNA: TGTGCCAGCTTACGGACGGGGGACCACGAGCAGTACTTC. Based on the CDR3 plus reference TRBV18 and TRBJ2-7, the full variable domain is NAGVMQNPRHLVRRRGQEARLRCSPMKGHSHVYWYRQLPEEGLKFMVYLQKENIIDESGMPKERFSAEFPKEGPSILRIQQVVRGDSAAYFCASLRTGDHEQYFGPGTRLTVT.

V usage is TRBV29-1 and J usage is TRBJ2-7; 12 nucleotides match TRBD2. V trimming: 4 bases; J trimming: 0 bases; junction bases outside the gene matches: 7. The CDR3 has 16 amino acids. Germline-derived CDR1 and CDR2 are SQVTM and ANQGSEA. The CDR3: CSVGLAGVGSSYEQYF. CDR3 coding DNA: TGCAGCGTTGGACTAGCGGGAGTTGGCAGCTCCTACGAGCAGTACTTC.

This clonotype was counted at least ten times. The V and J genes are TRBV7-9 and TRBJ2-7; 7 nucleotides align to TRBD1. The CDR3 loop spans 17 amino acids. Unmatched junction bases numbered 13, after V lost 3 bases and J lost 2 bases. Germline lookup yields CDR1 SEHNR and CDR2 FQNEAQ (reference sequence). In nucleotides, the CDR3 is TGTGCCAGCAGCTTCGGTATCGGGGCAGGGGGAACCTACGAGCAGTACTTC. Residues: CASSFGIGAGGTYEQYF. The entire variable domain, with the rest obtained from reference TRBV7-9 and TRBJ2-7, is as follows: DTGVSQNPRHKITKRGQNVTFRCDPISEHNRLYWYRQTLGQGPEFLTYFQNEAQLEKSRLLSDRFSAERPKGSFSTLEIQRTEQGDSAMYLCASSFGIGAGGTYEQYFGPGTRLTVT.

Concerning this clonotype: A much larger clonotype is one base distant, so this may be a read error. The CDR3 reads CAISSLDRPLSSGNTIYF. For the CDR3, the DNA is TGTGCCATCAGTTCGTTGGACAGGCCCCTATCCTCTGGAAACACCATATATTTT. V gene TRBV10-3 combines with J gene TRBJ1-3, with 7 bases lining up with TRBD1. The CDR3 has 18 residues. Germline V gene data show CDR1 as ENHRY and CDR2 as SYGVKD. V was clipped by 5 bases and J by 0 bases; unmatched bases: 13.

The V call is TRBV28, the J call TRBJ2-2; 7 bases map to TRBD1. CDR1 and CDR2 (germline): MDHEN, SYDVKM. The CDR3 has 13 residues. The junction had 0 bases not matched to a gene; V was cut back by 8 bases and J by 0 bases. For the CDR3, the DNA is TGTGCCAGCCAGGGGGCGAACACCGGGGAGCTGTTTTTT. Translating it yields CASQGANTGELFF.

This clonotype was picked up many times. This CDR3 reads CASSRGLAARTGELFF. The CDR3 nucleotides are TGTGCCAGCAGCAGGGGACTAGCGGCCCGCACCGGGGAGCTGTTTTTT. The chain carries TRBV12-3 or TRBV12-4 and TRBJ2-2, with 11 bases lining up with TRBD2. Unmatched junction bases numbered 7, after V lost 6 bases and J lost 4 bases. This CDR3 is 16 amino acids long.

V and J are TRBV6-4 and TRBJ1-5; tentative D call: TRBD1 (6 bases). CDR1 is MRHNA and CDR2 is SNTAGT in the germline V gene. This CDR3 comprises 14 residues. V lost 3 bases to trimming and J lost 5 bases, with 11 bases between them. The CDR3 loop reads CASSEQGVYQPQHF. The CDR3 DNA reads as TGTGCCAGCAGTGAACAGGGTGTCTATCAGCCCCAGCATTTT.

This clonotype came up many times. V is TRBV12-3 or TRBV12-4 and J is TRBJ1-2, with unresolved D. This CDR3 region has 15 residues. Trimming pared 2 bases from V and 0 bases from J, leaving 10 bases between. DNA for the CDR3: TGTGCCAGCAGTTTACGGCAGGCAGCTAACTATGGCTACACCTTC. Its protein is CASSLRQAANYGYTF.

This clonotype appeared many times. The V gene is TRBV18, the J gene TRBJ2-1; D perhaps matches TRBD2 (5 bases). This CDR3 contains 17 residues. CDR1 is KGHSH, CDR2 LQKENI, per germline. The V and J ends lost 5 bases and 5 bases respectively, with 22 bases between them. CDR3 sequence: CASSSMGSFTLDNEQFF. CDR3 nucleotide sequence: TGTGCCAGCTCATCAATGGGGTCGTTCACACTAGACAATGAGCAGTTCTTC. Supplemented by reference TRBV18 and TRBJ2-1, the full variable domain reads NAGVMQNPRHLVRRRGQEARLRCSPMKGHSHVYWYRQLPEEGLKFMVYLQKENIIDESGMPKERFSAEFPKEGPSILRIQQVVRGDSAAYFCASSSMGSFTLDNEQFFGPGTRLTVL.

This clonotype was observed a single time. The gene calls are TRBV11-1 and TRBJ1-2; 10 bases are shared with TRBD1. V dropped 3 bases and J dropped 2; count of bases not matched to a gene: 3. This CDR3 is 15 amino acids long. Germline lookup yields CDR1 SGHAT and CDR2 FQDESV (reference sequence). The CDR3 DNA is TGTGCCAGCAGCTTCTCGGGACAGGGGAACTATGGCTACACCTTC. Amino acid sequence: CASSFSGQGNYGYTF.

The chain carries TRBV10-3 and TRBJ2-7; 9 nucleotides agree with TRBD2. There are 15 residues in the CDR3. The V and J ends lost 6 bases and 2 bases, in that order; junction bases with no gene match: 8. Germline CDR1 reads ENHRY; CDR2 reads SYGVKD. This CDR3 is CAIRVGAGGPYEQYF. CDR3 sequence (DNA): TGTGCCATCAGGGTCGGGGCGGGAGGGCCCTACGAGCAGTACTTC.

This clonotype was detected a few times. The chain recombines TRBV7-2 with TRBJ2-1, with TRBD2 matching 9 bases. The CDR3 consists of 15 residues. CDR1 and CDR2 from the germline V gene are SGHTA and FQGNSA. With 5 bases clipped from V and 4 bases from J, the junction kept 6 bases outside the gene matches. The CDR3 region has the DNA TGTGCCAGCAGCGCCGGGACTAGCCCTTACAATGAGCAGTTCTTC. This encodes CASSAGTSPYNEQFF.

This clonotype was found many times. V is TRBV7-9 and J is TRBJ1-4; the D is unclear. The CDR3 is 13 amino acids. Germline-derived CDR1 and CDR2 are SEHNR and FQNEAQ (reference sequence). Between the trimmed V and J ends, which lost 1 base and 8 bases, there was a span of 8 bases. The CDR3 DNA reads TGTGCCAGCAGCTTAGTCCCTGAGGAAAAACTGTTTTTT. It translates to CASSLVPEEKLFF.

The chain carries TRBV6-1 and TRBJ1-4, with 7 bases aligning to TRBD1. The CDR3 runs to 15 residues. CDR1 is MNHNS, CDR2 SASEGT, per germline. V gave up 6 bases and J gave up 8 bases; unmatched junction bases: 12. CDR3 coding DNA: TGTGCCAGCAGACAAGGGACAGTGGGAGGGGAAAAACTGTTTTTT. This gives the protein CASRQGTVGGEKLFF.

This clonotype occurred a few times. The rearrangement uses TRBV7-3 and TRBJ2-2; TRBD2 is a possible D gene (6 bases). V was pared by 4 bases and J by 0 bases, with 12 bases between. The CDR3 runs to 16 residues. The germline gives CDR1 SGHTA, CDR2 FQGTGA. CDR3 in amino acids: CASSYWDSSNTGELFF. The CDR3, as DNA: TGTGCCAGCAGCTATTGGGACTCCTCGAACACCGGGGAGCTGTTTTTT.

This clonotype was observed many times. The chain links TRBV20-1 to TRBJ1-6; D perhaps matches TRBD1 (6 bases). Trimming left V 7 bases short and J 7 bases short, with 14 bases between. Germline V lookup: CDR1 DFQATT, CDR2 SNEGSKA (reference sequence). This CDR3 contains 13 residues. The CDR3, as DNA: TGCAGTGTTTACAGGGATGGCAATTCACCCCTCCACTTT. Protein product: CSVYRDGNSPLHF.

The chain carries TRBV28 and TRBJ2-5, with 12 nucleotides matching TRBD1. Germline CDR1 reads MDHEN; CDR2 reads SYDVKM. The CDR3 spans 15 residues. The V and J ends lost 4 bases and 4 bases, in that order; junction bases with no gene match: 4. CDR3 protein: CASSSGTGGGETQYF. For the CDR3, the DNA is TGTGCCAGCAGTTCCGGGACAGGGGGCGGAGAGACCCAGTACTTC.

This clonotype was observed at least ten times. V and J are TRBV2 and TRBJ2-5; D call uncertain. With 5 bases removed from V and 5 bases from J, the gap between germline ends came to 12 bases. This CDR3 region has 13 residues. Looked up from germline, CDR1 is SNHLY and CDR2 is FYNNEI. CDR3 coding DNA: TGTGCCAGCAGTCCCCAACGGGCCGAGACCCAGTACTTC. The encoded protein is CASSPQRAETQYF.

This clonotype was counted ten times or more. This chain connects TRBV12-3 or TRBV12-4 to TRBJ1-5, with a weak D call TRBD1 (5 bases). The CDR3 is 15 amino acids. Trimming stripped 5 bases from V and 0 bases from J, with 11 bases between. The CDR3, as DNA: TGTGCCAGCAGTATAGGGGATTATAGCAATCAGCCCCAGCATTTT. This sequence encodes CASSIGDYSNQPQHF.

This clonotype has only a few counts. The V gene is TRBV24-1, the J gene TRBJ1-2; D is possibly TRBD1 (5 bases). CDR1 and CDR2 (germline): KGHDR, SFDVKD. This CDR3 has 13 amino acids. V was pared by 5 bases and J by 3 bases, with 9 bases between. The CDR3 loop reads CATSGKGDYGYTF. CDR3 DNA: TGTGCCACCAGTGGCAAAGGGGACTATGGCTACACCTTC.

This chain connects TRBV20-1 to TRBJ1-1, with 8 bases matching TRBD1. Trimming took 2 bases from V and 1 from J; bases not matched to a gene: 3. The CDR3 has 14 residues. Germline assignment: CDR1 DFQATT and CDR2 SNEGSKA (reference sequence). The CDR3 spells CSARLQGANTEAFF. The DNA for the CDR3 is TGCAGTGCTAGACTTCAGGGGGCGAACACTGAAGCTTTCTTT.

This clonotype was seen repeatedly, ten times or more. The chain uses TRBV27 and TRBJ2-3; D ambiguous. There are 15 residues in the CDR3. In germline, CDR1 is MNHEY, CDR2 SMNVEV (reference sequence). Trimming removed 6 bases at V and 0 bases at J, with 13 bases between. CDR3 coding DNA: TGTGCCAGCAGCACGGACCGGCGTAGCACAGATACGCAGTATTTT. The encoded protein is CASSTDRRSTDTQYF.

This clonotype has only a few counts. The V and J genes are TRBV24-1 and TRBJ2-3; 10 bases align to TRBD2. CDR3 length: 15 residues. CDR1 and CDR2 (germline): KGHDR, SFDVKD. V lost 4 bases, J lost 6 bases, and 6 bases stayed unmatched. CDR3 DNA: TGTGCCACCAGTGAGGGTAGCGGGAGGAGGGATACGCAGTATTTT. Translation gives CATSEGSGRRDTQYF.

At least ten counts were recorded for this clonotype. This chain uses TRBV6-1 with TRBJ2-1; TRBD1 might be the D (6 bases). Trimming removed 3 bases at V and 5 bases at J, with 14 bases between. The CDR3 consists of 15 residues. CDR1 and CDR2 (germline): MNHNS, SASEGT. CDR3: CASSEMSRQDNEQFF. The CDR3, as DNA: TGTGCCAGCAGTGAGATGTCTAGACAGGACAATGAGCAGTTCTTC.

This clonotype was detected ten times or more. The chain carries TRBV11-2 and TRBJ2-1; tentatively, D is TRBD1 (6 bases). CDR3 length: 14 amino acids. The V gene lost 5 bases and the J gene lost 5 bases, with 13 bases spanning the gap. The germline gives CDR1 SGHAT, CDR2 FQNNGV. CDR3 nucleotide sequence: TGTGCCAGCAGCATTCGGACAGCAAACAATGAGCAGTTCTTC. It specifies CASSIRTANNEQFF.

As to this clonotype: One base away lies a much larger clone, so this may be a sequencing read error. The genes are TRBV5-1 and TRBJ2-3; TRBD2 matches 7 bases. After removal of 0 bases from V and 2 bases from J, the junction contained 12 bases not matched to a gene. The germline CDR1 and CDR2 sequences are SGHRS and YFSETQ. This CDR3 has 18 residues. The CDR3 spells CASSLAILAVTPTDTQYF. DNA of the CDR3: TGCGCCAGCAGCTTGGCCATTCTAGCGGTGACGCCCACAGATACGCAGTATTTT.